This TCR beta chain was sequenced for a study of T cell responses to AZD1222 COVID-19 vaccine. This clone was observed once. This CDR3 has 19 residues. Per the germline V gene, CDR1 is SGHVS and CDR2 is FNYEAQ. Trimming took 5 bases from V and 0 from J; bases not matched to a gene: 14. Generated by immunoSEQ multiplex PCR, the TCRdb table keeps only in-frame clones and is missing some. The top ten clones hold over 3% of a sample with about 140,000 clones, approximately 90% of them seen once. The sequences come from peripheral blood, collected on day 0 of AZD1222 vaccination. The chain has TRBV7-6 and TRBJ2-4; TRBD1 aligns across 9 bases. This clonotype originated in an adult in good health. CDR3 bases: TGTGCCAGCAGCCCGACCGACCGGGACAGGGTCGGAGCCAAAAACATTCAGTACTTC. Its translation is CASSPTDRDRVGAKNIQYF.